The 7 T cell receptor beta chains reported below all come from one sample, sequenced in a study of cytomegalovirus exposure and HLA in healthy donors. Primers included in the PCR were 60 Vbeta and 13 Jbeta primers. Clones were sequenced by immunoSEQ multiplex PCR, and TCRdb holds only the in-frame ones, with some missing. In the table there are under 200,000 clones, roughly 76% of which are singletons. The sample taken for sequencing was PBMCs. The receptors come from a woman between 45 and 60 years old in good health and CMV-seronegative.

The chain recombines TRBV10-3 with TRBJ1-1, with TRBD1 matching 9 bases. The CDR3 totals 16 residues. CDR1 is ENHRY, CDR2 SYGVKD, per germline. J lost 4 bases, V lost 0 bases, and 6 bases had no gene match. The CDR3 here is CAISESVGQGSTEAFF. DNA for the CDR3: TGTGCCATCAGTGAGTCGGTGGGACAGGGCAGCACTGAAGCTTTCTTT.

The CDR3 DNA reads TGCGCCAGCAACCCGGGACTCGCTGTTTCAGATACGCAGTATTTT. Amino acids: CASNPGLAVSDTQYF. The rearrangement uses TRBV10-1 and TRBJ2-3; possible D gene TRBD2, 6 bases. CDR3 length: 15 residues. CDR1 WNHNN and CDR2 SYGVQD come from the germline V gene (reference sequence). Trimming stripped 7 bases from V and 4 bases from J, with 18 bases between.

The chain uses TRBV7-9 and TRBJ1-2; D is unclear. With 0 bases removed from V and 4 bases from J, the gap between germline ends came to 9 bases. The CDR3 runs to 14 residues. Germline V lookup: CDR1 SEHNR, CDR2 FQNEAQ (reference sequence). The CDR3 region has the DNA TGTGCCAGCAGCTTAGCAGTGCTAGTCTATGGCTACACCTTC. This encodes CASSLAVLVYGYTF. The full variable domain, completed using reference TRBV7-9 and TRBJ1-2, is DTGVSQNPRHKITKRGQNVTFRCDPISEHNRLYWYRQTLGQGPEFLTYFQNEAQLEKSRLLSDRFSAERPKGSFSTLEIQRTEQGDSAMYLCASSLAVLVYGYTFGSGTRLTVV.

The sample holds one count of this clone. The chain combines TRBV4-1 with TRBJ1-1; D is perhaps TRBD1 (6 bases). Trimming removed 4 bases at V and 0 bases at J, with 12 bases between. The V gene's germline CDR1 is MGHRA and CDR2 YSYEKL. This CDR3 is built from 15 residues. CDR3 sequence: CASSPTGQMNTEAFF. The CDR3 DNA follows: TGCGCCAGCAGCCCGACCGGACAGATGAACACTGAAGCTTTCTTT.

This clone was picked up a small number of times. The rearrangement joins TRBV15 to TRBJ1-5; TRBD1 is a possible D gene (5 bases). The CDR3 is 16 residues long. V lost 2 bases, J lost 1 base, and 12 bases lay in between. Germline lookup yields CDR1 LNHNV and CDR2 YYDKDF (reference sequence). CDR3 DNA sequence: TGTGCCACCAGCAGACTCCGGGGGGGGAGCAATCAGCCCCAGCATTTT. Its protein product is CATSRLRGGSNQPQHF.

The chain employs TRBV5-1 and TRBJ1-3; 7 bases match TRBD1. This CDR3 spans 14 amino acids. V was pared by 3 bases and J by 4 bases, with 4 bases of the junction left unmatched. The germline CDR1 and CDR2 sequences are SGHRS and YFSETQ. Here the CDR3 DNA reads TGCGCCAGCAGCTATTCAGGGGGAGGAAACACCATATATTTT. It translates to CASSYSGGGNTIYF.

This clone was observed a single time. This chain links TRBV5-8 with TRBJ1-2, with 8 positions matching TRBD1. Germline assignment: CDR1 SGHTS and CDR2 YDEGEE. The CDR3 consists of 14 residues. J gave up 5 bases and V 4 bases, and 7 bases lay outside the gene matches. The CDR3 is CASSRNRQGYGYTF. The DNA of the CDR3 is TGTGCCAGCAGCCGAAATAGACAGGGGTATGGCTACACCTTC.